The rows below give T cell receptor beta chains drawn from one sample of a study of blood T cells in healthy people across ages. TCRdb itself ran the 5' RACE reads through MiXCR, one entry per CDR3 protein. Altogether about 840,000 distinct CDR3 sequences are present, 25% to 35% being singletons, with the ten largest covering roughly 10%. The data were also submitted as part of a second study, on T cells of mothers and their children.

Sequencing input: blood. The receptors come from a woman aged 40 to 49 in good health. Both conserved end residues are part of each CDR3. Each record gives: V gene, D gene, J gene, clone size, CDR3 protein, CDR3 DNA. A D gene is named only where the DNA matches it firmly. The listing skips clone size in some rows; elsewhere it reads once, few, many or a size class.

v_gene: TRBV6-5
d_gene: .
j_gene: TRBJ2-4
abundance: .
CDR3aa: CASSYERNRGLEQYF
CDR3nt: TGTGCCAGCAGTTACGAGCGGAATCGAGGTCTGGAGCAGTACTTC

v_gene: TRBV6-2/TRBV6-3
d_gene: TRBD2
j_gene: TRBJ2-2
abundance: .
CDR3aa: CASGLEQLAGNTGELFF
CDR3nt: TGTGCCAGCGGTCTCGAACAACTAGCGGGGAACACCGGGGAGCTGTTTTTT

v_gene: TRBV6-1
d_gene: .
j_gene: TRBJ2-7
abundance: .
CDR3aa: CASSEGRSTYEQYF
CDR3nt: TGTGCCAGCAGTGAGGGTCGGTCTACCTACGAGCAGTACTTC

v_gene: TRBV20-1
d_gene: .
j_gene: TRBJ1-1
abundance: .
CDR3aa: CSASPAAGRTEAFF
CDR3nt: TGCAGTGCTAGTCCGGCGGCCGGCCGGACTGAAGCTTTCTTT

v_gene: TRBV10-3
d_gene: TRBD1
j_gene: TRBJ2-3
abundance: .
CDR3aa: CAINPGQGGTDTQYF
CDR3nt: TGTGCCATCAACCCGGGACAGGGAGGCACAGATACGCAGTATTTT

v_gene: TRBV29-1
d_gene: .
j_gene: TRBJ1-1
abundance: .
CDR3aa: CSALGWQDTEAFF
CDR3nt: TGCAGCGCCCTTGGTTGGCAGGACACTGAAGCTTTCTTT

v_gene: TRBV7-3
d_gene: TRBD1
j_gene: TRBJ1-4
abundance: .
CDR3aa: CASSRYRGQIEKLFF
CDR3nt: TGTGCCAGCAGCCGTTACAGGGGGCAGATTGAAAAACTGTTTTTT

v_gene: TRBV12-3/TRBV12-4
d_gene: .
j_gene: TRBJ1-1
abundance: .
CDR3aa: CATGSGEMNTEVFF
CDR3nt: TGTGCCACCGGCTCAGGGGAGATGAACACTGAAGTTTTCTTT

v_gene: TRBV12-3/TRBV12-4
d_gene: TRBD1
j_gene: TRBJ1-5
abundance: few
CDR3aa: CASSFAWTGGQPQHF
CDR3nt: TGTGCCAGCAGTTTCGCGTGGACAGGCGGTCAGCCCCAGCATTTT

v_gene: TRBV7-6
d_gene: .
j_gene: TRBJ2-3
abundance: few
CDR3aa: CASSLDLSDTQYF
CDR3nt: TGTGCCAGCAGTTTAGATCTCTCAGATACGCAGTATTTT

v_gene: TRBV20-1
d_gene: TRBD2
j_gene: TRBJ2-5
abundance: few
CDR3aa: CSASFRGGLDNEQYF
CDR3nt: TGCAGTGCTAGTTTCCGGGGGGGCCTCGACAATGAGCAGTACTTC

v_gene: TRBV11-3
d_gene: .
j_gene: TRBJ2-3
abundance: few
CDR3aa: CASSDRPDTQYF
CDR3nt: TGTGCCAGCAGTGACCGGCCAGATACGCAGTATTTT

v_gene: TRBV5-1
d_gene: .
j_gene: TRBJ2-5
abundance: .
CDR3aa: CASSLYGTASGETQYF
CDR3nt: TGCGCCAGCAGCTTGTATGGGACAGCGAGCGGGGAGACCCAGTACTTC

v_gene: TRBV12-3/TRBV12-4
d_gene: TRBD1
j_gene: TRBJ2-3
abundance: .
CDR3aa: CASSIIDRGHTQYF
CDR3nt: TGTGCCAGCAGTATCATCGACAGGGGACATACGCAGTATTTT

v_gene: TRBV7-9
d_gene: TRBD1
j_gene: TRBJ2-5
abundance: few
CDR3aa: CASSSRDREFQETQYF
CDR3nt: TGTGCCAGCAGCTCAAGGGACAGGGAGTTTCAGGAGACCCAGTACTTC

v_gene: TRBV20-1
d_gene: .
j_gene: TRBJ1-5
abundance: .
CDR3aa: CSARGQDSNQPQHF
CDR3nt: TGCAGTGCTAGAGGACAAGATAGCAATCAGCCCCAGCATTTT

v_gene: TRBV6-1
d_gene: .
j_gene: TRBJ1-5
abundance: .
CDR3aa: CASMGVNRPQHF
CDR3nt: TGTGCCAGCATGGGAGTGAATCGGCCCCAGCATTTT

v_gene: TRBV20-1
d_gene: .
j_gene: TRBJ2-2
abundance: once
CDR3aa: CSARHLQNTGELFF
CDR3nt: TGCAGTGCTAGACACCTGCAGAACACCGGGGAGCTGTTTTTT

v_gene: TRBV7-2
d_gene: .
j_gene: TRBJ1-1
abundance: .
CDR3aa: CASSFDRTSEAFF
CDR3nt: TGTGCCAGCAGCTTCGACAGGACCTCTGAAGCTTTCTTT

v_gene: TRBV28
d_gene: .
j_gene: TRBJ1-5
abundance: .
CDR3aa: CASSLLSGRVFNQPQHF
CDR3nt: TGTGCCAGCAGTTTATTGAGCGGCAGGGTCTTCAATCAGCCCCAGCATTTT

v_gene: TRBV5-1
d_gene: TRBD2
j_gene: TRBJ2-1
abundance: .
CDR3aa: CASSLDSGGAWDERFF
CDR3nt: TGCGCCAGCAGCTTGGATAGCGGGGGCGCATGGGATGAGCGGTTCTTC

v_gene: TRBV20-1
d_gene: TRBD1
j_gene: TRBJ2-7
abundance: many
CDR3aa: CSARSATGQGYEQYF
CDR3nt: TGCAGTGCTAGAAGTGCTACGGGACAGGGCTACGAGCAGTACTTC

v_gene: TRBV12-3/TRBV12-4
d_gene: TRBD2
j_gene: TRBJ2-3
abundance: .
CDR3aa: CASSFFGGGQDTQYF
CDR3nt: TGTGCCAGCAGTTTTTTCGGGGGGGGCCAGGATACGCAGTATTTT

v_gene: TRBV5-1
d_gene: .
j_gene: TRBJ1-1
abundance: few
CDR3aa: CASSLVGGGANTEAFF
CDR3nt: TGCGCCAGCAGCTTGGTAGGGGGGGGTGCGAACACTGAAGCTTTCTTT

v_gene: TRBV5-4
d_gene: .
j_gene: TRBJ2-7
abundance: few
CDR3aa: CASSLDRELYEQYF
CDR3nt: TGTGCCAGCAGCTTGGACAGGGAACTGTACGAGCAGTACTTC

v_gene: TRBV3-1
d_gene: TRBD2
j_gene: TRBJ2-7
abundance: few
CDR3aa: CASSQVGRVRYEQYF
CDR3nt: TGTGCCAGCAGCCAAGTGGGGAGGGTGAGGTACGAGCAGTACTTC

v_gene: TRBV7-3
d_gene: .
j_gene: TRBJ2-3
abundance: .
CDR3aa: CAGSLAGDAGYTQYF
CDR3nt: TGTGCCGGCAGCTTAGCAGGTGATGCAGGATATACGCAGTATTTT

v_gene: TRBV29-1
d_gene: .
j_gene: TRBJ1-2
abundance: .
CDR3aa: CSVAGTGGDYGYTF
CDR3nt: TGCAGCGTCGCGGGGACGGGGGGCGACTATGGCTACACCTTC

v_gene: TRBV18
d_gene: .
j_gene: TRBJ2-1
abundance: .
CDR3aa: CASSPPILATYYNEQFF
CDR3nt: TGTGCCAGCTCACCGCCGATCCTAGCGACCTACTACAATGAGCAGTTCTTC

v_gene: TRBV7-3
d_gene: .
j_gene: TRBJ1-6
abundance: .
CDR3aa: CASSLREGISPLHF
CDR3nt: TGTGCCAGCAGCTTAAGAGAAGGGATTTCACCCCTCCACTTT

v_gene: TRBV7-2
d_gene: TRBD2
j_gene: TRBJ2-7
abundance: many
CDR3aa: CASTILAGGGEQYF
CDR3nt: TGTGCCAGCACCATACTAGCGGGGGGTGGTGAGCAGTACTTC

v_gene: TRBV7-2
d_gene: .
j_gene: TRBJ1-2
abundance: many
CDR3aa: CASSAFREARGYTF
CDR3nt: TGTGCCAGCAGCGCCTTCCGGGAAGCCAGAGGCTACACCTTC

v_gene: TRBV5-1
d_gene: TRBD1
j_gene: TRBJ1-2
abundance: few
CDR3aa: CASSLDRGRIYGYTF
CDR3nt: TGCGCCAGCAGCTTGGACAGGGGGCGCATCTATGGCTACACCTTC

v_gene: TRBV4-1
d_gene: TRBD2
j_gene: TRBJ2-3
abundance: few
CDR3aa: CASSRTSSGGSTDTQYF
CDR3nt: TGCGCCAGCAGCCGCACGTCTAGCGGGGGAAGCACAGATACGCAGTATTTT

v_gene: TRBV6-6
d_gene: TRBD2
j_gene: TRBJ2-4
abundance: few
CDR3aa: CASSPSGVDKNIQYF
CDR3nt: TGTGCCAGCAGTCCTAGCGGGGTGGACAAAAACATTCAGTACTTC

v_gene: TRBV12-3/TRBV12-4
d_gene: .
j_gene: TRBJ1-1
abundance: few
CDR3aa: CASSWGSGTEAFF
CDR3nt: TGTGCCAGCAGTTGGGGTAGTGGCACTGAAGCTTTCTTT

v_gene: TRBV20-1
d_gene: TRBD1
j_gene: TRBJ2-1
abundance: few
CDR3aa: CSARQGAINEQFF
CDR3nt: TGCAGTGCCCGACAGGGGGCTATCAATGAGCAGTTCTTC

v_gene: TRBV9
d_gene: .
j_gene: TRBJ1-2
abundance: many
CDR3aa: CASSVDRGNGYTF
CDR3nt: TGTGCCAGCAGCGTAGACAGAGGCAACGGCTACACCTTC

v_gene: TRBV5-1
d_gene: TRBD1
j_gene: TRBJ2-1
abundance: .
CDR3aa: CASSLGTGEYADNEQFF
CDR3nt: TGCGCCAGCAGCCTCGGGACAGGGGAATACGCGGACAATGAGCAGTTCTTC

v_gene: TRBV4-3
d_gene: .
j_gene: TRBJ2-7
abundance: few
CDR3aa: CASSPGADNSYEQYF
CDR3nt: TGCGCCAGCAGCCCGGGAGCGGACAACTCCTACGAGCAGTACTTC

v_gene: TRBV14
d_gene: .
j_gene: TRBJ2-3
abundance: once
CDR3aa: CASSQDRRAGGTDTQYF
CDR3nt: TGTGCCAGCAGCCAAGATCGTCGGGCAGGGGGCACAGATACGCAGTATTTT